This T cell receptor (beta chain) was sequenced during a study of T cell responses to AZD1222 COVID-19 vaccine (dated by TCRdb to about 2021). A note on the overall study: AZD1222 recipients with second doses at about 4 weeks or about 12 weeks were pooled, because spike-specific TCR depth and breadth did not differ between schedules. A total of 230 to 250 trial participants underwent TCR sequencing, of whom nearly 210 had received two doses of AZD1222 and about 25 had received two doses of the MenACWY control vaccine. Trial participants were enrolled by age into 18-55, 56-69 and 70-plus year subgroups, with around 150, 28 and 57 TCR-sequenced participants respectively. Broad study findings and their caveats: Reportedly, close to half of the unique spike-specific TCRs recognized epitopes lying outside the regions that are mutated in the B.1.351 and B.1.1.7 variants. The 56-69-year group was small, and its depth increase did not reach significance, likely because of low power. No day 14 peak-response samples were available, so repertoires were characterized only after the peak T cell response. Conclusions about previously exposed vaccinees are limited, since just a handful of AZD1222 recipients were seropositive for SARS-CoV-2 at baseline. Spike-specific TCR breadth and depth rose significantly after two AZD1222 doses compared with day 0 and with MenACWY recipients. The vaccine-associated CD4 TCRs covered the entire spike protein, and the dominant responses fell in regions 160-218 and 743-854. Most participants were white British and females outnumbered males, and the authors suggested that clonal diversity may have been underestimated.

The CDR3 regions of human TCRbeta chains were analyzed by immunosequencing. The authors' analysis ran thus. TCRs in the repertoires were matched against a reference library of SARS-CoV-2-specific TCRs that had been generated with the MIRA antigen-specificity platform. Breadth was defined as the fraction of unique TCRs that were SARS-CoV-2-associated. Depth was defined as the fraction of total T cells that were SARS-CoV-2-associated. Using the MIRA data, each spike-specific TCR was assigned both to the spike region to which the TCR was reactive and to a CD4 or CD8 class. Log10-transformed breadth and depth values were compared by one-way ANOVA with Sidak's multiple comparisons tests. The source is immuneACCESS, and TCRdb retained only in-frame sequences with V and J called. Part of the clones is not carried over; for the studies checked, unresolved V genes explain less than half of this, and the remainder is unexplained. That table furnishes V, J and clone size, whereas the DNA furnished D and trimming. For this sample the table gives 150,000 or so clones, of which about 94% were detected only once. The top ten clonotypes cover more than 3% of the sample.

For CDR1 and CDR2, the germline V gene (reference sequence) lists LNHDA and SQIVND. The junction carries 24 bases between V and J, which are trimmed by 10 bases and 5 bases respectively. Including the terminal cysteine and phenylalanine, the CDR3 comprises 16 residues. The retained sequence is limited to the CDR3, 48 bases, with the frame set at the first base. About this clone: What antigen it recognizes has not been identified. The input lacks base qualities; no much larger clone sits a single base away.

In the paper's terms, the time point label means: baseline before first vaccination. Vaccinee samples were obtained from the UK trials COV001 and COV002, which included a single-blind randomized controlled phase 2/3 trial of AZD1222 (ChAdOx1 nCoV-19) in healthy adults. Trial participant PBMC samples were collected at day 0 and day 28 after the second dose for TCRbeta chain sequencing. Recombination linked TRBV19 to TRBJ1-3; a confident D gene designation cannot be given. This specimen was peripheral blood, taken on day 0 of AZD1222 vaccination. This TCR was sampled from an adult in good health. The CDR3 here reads CATQGRPGQVRNTIYF. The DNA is TGTGCCACCCAAGGGAGGCCTGGTCAAGTTAGAAACACCATATATTTT.